The 31 T cell receptor beta chains below all came from one sample that was sequenced in a study of cytomegalovirus exposure and HLA in healthy donors. The protocol was immunoSEQ multiplex PCR, while the TCRdb copy is restricted to in-frame clones and leaves out a portion. Of 150,000 to 200,000 clones listed, roughly 82% are singletons. The sample comprised PBMCs. The receptors originated from a man between 18 and 35 years old in good health and CMV-seropositive.

V usage is TRBV5-1 and J usage is TRBJ2-3; 9 nucleotides match TRBD1. The CDR3 consists of 16 residues. Trimming took 2 bases from V and 0 from J; bases not matched to a gene: 4. The germline V gene has CDR1 SGHRS and CDR2 YFSETQ. CDR3 in amino acids: CASSFEQGASTDTQYF. In DNA, the CDR3 is TGCGCCAGCAGCTTTGAACAGGGGGCGAGCACAGATACGCAGTATTTT.

The chain uses TRBV7-3 and TRBJ2-1; 10 nucleotides line up with TRBD2. Trimming at V came to 1 base and at J to 6 bases, leaving 3 bases not matched to a gene. The CDR3 has 15 residues. Germline CDR1 is SGHTA and CDR2 is FQGTGA. CDR3 protein: CASSLKAGGANEQFF. In nucleotides, the CDR3 is TGTGCCAGCAGCTTAAAAGCGGGAGGGGCCAATGAGCAGTTCTTC.

This chain connects TRBV5-1 to TRBJ2-7, with a possible D match to TRBD2 (6 bases). Germline values: CDR1 SGHRS, CDR2 YFSETQ. Trimming left V 4 bases short and J 4 bases short, with 18 bases between. This CDR3 contains 15 residues. In DNA form, the CDR3 reads TGCGCCAGCAGCCGCCAGGCCACGGAGGGGTACGAGCAGTACTTC. As protein: CASSRQATEGYEQYF.

V usage is TRBV18 and J usage is TRBJ2-3, with 11 positions matching TRBD1. The germline V gene encodes CDR1 KGHSH and CDR2 LQKENI. Losses at the gene ends were 2 bases for V and 4 bases for J; bases not matched to a gene: 5. The CDR3 extends over 16 amino acids. CDR3 sequence: CASSPGQGASADTQYF. As DNA, the CDR3 is TGTGCCAGCTCACCAGGACAGGGGGCGTCAGCAGATACGCAGTATTTT.

V is TRBV4-1 and J is TRBJ1-5, with 8 bases aligning to TRBD1. V was clipped by 0 bases and J by 5 bases; unmatched bases: 6. Germline CDR1 MGHRA, CDR2 YSYEKL. CDR3 length equals 16 residues. CDR3 loop: CASSQDRGRVDQPQHF. CDR3 in DNA: TGCGCCAGCAGCCAAGACAGGGGGCGGGTGGATCAGCCCCAGCATTTT.

In its sample, this clone was seen once. The rearrangement joins TRBV30 to TRBJ2-5, with 11 bases fitting TRBD2. Germline CDR1 GTSNPN, CDR2 SVGIG (reference sequence). Trimming at V came to 4 bases and at J to 2 bases, leaving 3 bases not matched to a gene. This CDR3 contains 14 residues. CDR3 DNA: TGTGCCTGGATTGTAGCGGGAGGGCAAGAGACCCAGTACTTC. Its protein is CAWIVAGGQETQYF.

This rearrangement joins TRBV18 to TRBJ1-4, with D possibly TRBD1 on 5 matching bases. The CDR3 is 16 amino acids. The V end lost 3 bases, the J end lost 11 bases, and 22 bases lay between the germline ends. Germline loops: CDR1 KGHSH, CDR2 LQKENI. The CDR3 region is CASSPSGTGDYGKLFF. CDR3 DNA: TGTGCCAGCTCACCCAGCGGGACCGGGGATTATGGGAAACTGTTTTTT.

This clone appeared once. This chain joins TRBV7-8 and TRBJ2-7, with D possibly TRBD1 on 5 matching bases. CDR3 size: 15 residues. Trimming removed 7 bases from V and 5 bases from J, with 21 bases in between. Germline CDR1 and CDR2: SGHVS and FQNEAQ. The CDR3 DNA reads TGTGCCAGCACCCTCCTGCCTCAGGGATCCCACGAGCAGTACTTC. Protein sequence: CASTLLPQGSHEQYF.

J is TRBJ1-5 and V is TRBV4-1, with D perhaps TRBD1 (5 bases). CDR1 is MGHRA, CDR2 YSYEKL, per germline. This CDR3 is 14 amino acids long. With 0 bases removed from V and 6 bases from J, the gap between germline ends came to 9 bases. CDR3 sequence reads: CASSQDGGGQPQHF. DNA for the CDR3: TGCGCCAGCAGCCAAGACGGCGGGGGTCAGCCCCAGCATTTT.

The gene calls are TRBV7-3 and TRBJ1-5, with TRBD1 matching 8 bases. This CDR3 region has 13 residues. Germline assignment: CDR1 SGHTA and CDR2 FQGTGA. Trimming cost V 3 bases and J 9 bases; bases outside gene matches: 4. The CDR3, as DNA: TGTGCCAGCAGCTTGACAGGGGAAGGGCCCCAGCATTTT. Protein: CASSLTGEGPQHF. The full variable domain, with the rest looked up from reference TRBV7-3 and TRBJ1-5, is GAGVSQTPSNKVTEKGKYVELRCDPISGHTALYWYRQSLGQGPEFLIYFQGTGAADDSGLPNDRFFAVRPEGSVSTLKIQRTERGDSAVYLCASSLTGEGPQHFGDGTRLSIL.

V usage is TRBV28 and J usage is TRBJ1-1; 10 nucleotides match TRBD1. V dropped 5 bases and J dropped 1; count of bases not matched to a gene: 4. This CDR3 has 15 residues. Looked up from germline, CDR1 is MDHEN and CDR2 is SYDVKM. CDR3 DNA: TGTGCCAGCAGTGGGACAGGGGTGGGGAACACTGAAGCTTTCTTT. Its translation: CASSGTGVGNTEAFF.

This chain links TRBV28 with TRBJ1-5; the D gene is possibly TRBD1 (5 bases). Germline assignment: CDR1 MDHEN and CDR2 SYDVKM. This CDR3 has 16 amino acids. The V end lost 5 bases, the J end lost 2 bases, and 16 bases lay between the germline ends. CDR3 protein: CASSPAGNFGNQPQHF. The DNA of the CDR3 is TGTGCCAGCAGTCCCGCAGGGAATTTTGGCAATCAGCCCCAGCATTTT.

This rearrangement joins TRBV4-3 to TRBJ2-7, with D perhaps matching TRBD2 (5 bases). CDR1 and CDR2 (germline): LGHNA, YSLEER. Trimming shortened V by 4 bases and J by 3 bases, and 10 bases separated the two germline ends. The CDR3 is 13 amino acids. The CDR3 sequence: CASSRGNNYEQYF. The CDR3 DNA reads as TGCGCCAGCAGCCGAGGGAACAACTACGAGCAGTACTTC.

This clone has just a few counts. This chain connects TRBV9 to TRBJ2-1; tentatively, D is TRBD2 (6 bases). Trimming cost V 0 bases and J 3 bases, with 7 bases left between them. CDR3 length: 14 amino acids. Germline V lookup: CDR1 SGDLS, CDR2 YYNGEE. CDR3 region: CASSVGRGYNEQFF. As DNA, the CDR3 is TGTGCCAGCAGCGTAGGGCGGGGCTACAATGAGCAGTTCTTC.

The chain links TRBV27 to TRBJ1-1; TRBD1 matches 10 bases. Germline V gene sequence: CDR1 MNHEY, CDR2 SMNVEV (reference sequence). V gave up 5 bases and J gave up 0 bases; unmatched junction bases: 3. The CDR3 extends over 15 amino acids. DNA for the CDR3: TGTGCCAGCAGTGACAGGGGGCGAGTGAACACTGAAGCTTTCTTT. It encodes CASSDRGRVNTEAFF.

This clone was found a few times. V gene TRBV6-5 combines with J gene TRBJ2-7; D perhaps matches TRBD1 (5 bases). Per the germline V gene, CDR1 is MNHEY and CDR2 is SVGAGI. V gave up 6 bases and J gave up 3 bases, with 9 bases separating them. The CDR3 is 12 amino acids. The CDR3 protein is CASRPDSYEQYF. CDR3 nucleotides: TGTGCCAGCAGGCCTGACAGCTACGAGCAGTACTTC.

The chain is built from TRBV5-4 and TRBJ2-3; D is perhaps TRBD1 (6 bases). CDR3 size: 17 residues. V was pared by 4 bases and J by 2 bases, with 20 bases between. Germline-derived CDR1 and CDR2 are SGHNT and YYREEE (reference sequence). The CDR3 sequence: CASSTTPTGSITDTQYF. The CDR3 DNA reads as TGTGCCAGCAGCACCACCCCGACAGGCAGCATCACAGATACGCAGTATTTT.

The chain joins TRBV7-2 to TRBJ2-2, with 11 positions matching TRBD2. Germline V gene sequence: CDR1 SGHTA, CDR2 FQGNSA. This CDR3 is 18 amino acids long. J was trimmed by 5 bases and V by 5 bases; bases with no gene match: 13. In DNA, the CDR3 is TGTGCCAGCAGCATCCGACTAGCGGGAAGATTGAGGACCGGGGAGCTGTTTTTT. It codes for CASSIRLAGRLRTGELFF. Using reference TRBV7-2 and TRBJ2-2 for the parts outside the CDR3, the full variable domain is GAGVSQSPSNKVTEKGKDVELRCDPISGHTALYWYRQSLGQGLEFLIYFQGNSAPDKSGLPSDRFSAERTGGSVSTLTIQRTQQEDSAVYLCASSIRLAGRLRTGELFFGEGSRLTVL.

V is TRBV4-1 and J is TRBJ1-2; the D gene is possibly TRBD1 (5 bases). CDR1 and CDR2 from the germline V gene are MGHRA and YSYEKL. This CDR3 is built from 15 residues. The ends were cut back, 4 bases at V and 1 base at J, with 13 bases in the middle. In DNA, the CDR3 is TGCGCCAGCAGCCCCCTGGGGGGGGGTAACTATGGCTACACCTTC. Translating it yields CASSPLGGGNYGYTF.

The CDR3 DNA sequence: TGTGCCAGCTCGCTCCTACAGGGGATTGGTGAAAAACTGTTTTTT. This translates into CASSLLQGIGEKLFF. The chain couples TRBV18 to TRBJ1-4, with 7 bases lining up with TRBD1. Germline V gene data show CDR1 as KGHSH and CDR2 as LQKENI. Losses at the gene ends were 6 bases for V and 7 bases for J; bases not matched to a gene: 11. CDR3 length equals 15 residues. The full variable domain, rest sourced from reference TRBV18 and TRBJ1-4, is NAGVMQNPRHLVRRRGQEARLRCSPMKGHSHVYWYRQLPEEGLKFMVYLQKENIIDESGMPKERFSAEFPKEGPSILRIQQVVRGDSAAYFCASSLLQGIGEKLFFGSGTQLSVL.

This sequence joins TRBV28 and TRBJ2-1, with TRBD2 matching 10 bases. Germline CDR1 reads MDHEN; CDR2 reads SYDVKM. Losses at the gene ends were 0 bases for V and 6 bases for J; bases not matched to a gene: 2. The CDR3 is 15 residues long. The CDR3 is CASSLWASGSNEQFF. The CDR3 nucleotides read TGTGCCAGCAGTTTATGGGCTAGCGGGAGCAATGAGCAGTTCTTC.

This clone occurred once. This chain links TRBV4-2 with TRBJ1-3; D unclear. CDR1 LGHNA and CDR2 YNFKEQ come from the germline V gene. Trimming took 0 bases from V and 0 from J, leaving 12 bases between them. The length of the CDR3 is 17 residues. The CDR3 DNA follows: TGTGCCAGCAGCCAAGAGGCCCAGGCCCGCTCTGGAAACACCATATATTTT. Protein: CASSQEAQARSGNTIYF.

This chain joins TRBV18 and TRBJ1-1; a weak D match, TRBD1 (6 bases). CDR1 and CDR2 (germline): KGHSH, LQKENI. V gave up 5 bases and J gave up 2 bases, with 15 bases separating them. This CDR3 contains 15 residues. The CDR3 spells CASSWGGATNTEAFF. The CDR3 DNA reads TGTGCCAGCTCATGGGGGGGGGCGACTAACACTGAAGCTTTCTTT. Variable domain in full (rest from reference TRBV18 and TRBJ1-1): NAGVMQNPRHLVRRRGQEARLRCSPMKGHSHVYWYRQLPEEGLKFMVYLQKENIIDESGMPKERFSAEFPKEGPSILRIQQVVRGDSAAYFCASSWGGATNTEAFFGQGTRLTVV.

The chain couples TRBV4-2 to TRBJ2-7; D gene unclear. Germline CDR1 is LGHNA and CDR2 is YNFKEQ. The CDR3 extends over 14 amino acids. V lost 3 bases and J lost 4, with 13 bases in between. The CDR3 DNA reads TGTGCCAGCAGCCAGGGCCCAGTTGAGTACGAGCAGTACTTC. Its protein product is CASSQGPVEYEQYF.

The chain carries TRBV13 and TRBJ1-2, with 10 bases identical to TRBD1. Trimming took 2 bases from V and 8 from J; bases not matched to a gene: 14. CDR1 is PRHDT and CDR2 is FYEKMQ in the germline V gene (reference sequence). This CDR3 comprises 17 residues. The CDR3 nucleotides read TGTGCCAGCAGCTTAAGGTACAGGGACAGGGGAACGGGAGGCTACACCTTC. Encoded protein: CASSLRYRDRGTGGYTF.

V usage is TRBV5-6 and J usage is TRBJ1-1, with a tentative D call TRBD1 (5 bases). Germline V CDR1 and CDR2: SGHDT, YYEEEE. V lost 1 base, J lost 5 bases, and 9 bases lay in between. The CDR3 is 13 residues long. As DNA, the CDR3 is TGTGCCAGCAGCTTGCAGGGAGGGACTGAAGCTTTCTTT. Amino acid sequence: CASSLQGGTEAFF.

This clone was observed a handful of times. The chain carries TRBV18 and TRBJ1-5, with unresolved D. CDR3 length: 13 residues. CDR1 and CDR2 (germline): KGHSH, LQKENI. The V end was cut by 2 bases, the J end by 6 bases, with 8 bases between. The CDR3 loop is CASSPREVQPQHF. Written as DNA, the CDR3 is TGTGCCAGCTCACCAAGGGAGGTTCAGCCCCAGCATTTT. Full variable domain (outside the CDR3, taken from reference TRBV18 and TRBJ1-5): NAGVMQNPRHLVRRRGQEARLRCSPMKGHSHVYWYRQLPEEGLKFMVYLQKENIIDESGMPKERFSAEFPKEGPSILRIQQVVRGDSAAYFCASSPREVQPQHFGDGTRLSIL.

This rearrangement joins TRBV11-2 to TRBJ2-7, with D possibly TRBD1 on 5 matching bases. Germline CDR1 SGHAT, CDR2 FQNNGV. This CDR3 is built from 15 residues. Trimming took 1 base from V and 4 from J, leaving 14 bases between them. CDR3 residues: CASSLVKGKGYEQYF. CDR3 DNA sequence: TGTGCCAGCAGCTTAGTAAAGGGGAAGGGGTACGAGCAGTACTTC. Looking up the rest from reference TRBV11-2 and TRBJ2-7 gives the full variable domain: EAGVAQSPRYKIIEKRQSVAFWCNPISGHATLYWYQQILGQGPKLLIQFQNNGVVDDSQLPKDRFSAERLKGVDSTLKIQPAKLEDSAVYLCASSLVKGKGYEQYFGPGTRLTVT.

The chain recombines TRBV6-1 with TRBJ1-1; no firm D call. CDR3 length: 16 amino acids. Germline CDR1 and CDR2: MNHNS and SASEGT. Trimming took off 2 bases at V and 2 bases at J, with 15 bases between the two ends. CDR3 nucleotide sequence: TGTGCCAGCAGTGAATTTGGCGGAGCCCCTAACACTGAAGCTTTCTTT. It specifies CASSEFGGAPNTEAFF.

This clone was recorded only once. This chain connects TRBV6-5 to TRBJ1-1, with a weak D call TRBD1 (5 bases). Per the germline V gene, CDR1 is MNHEY and CDR2 is SVGAGI. V was cut by 6 bases and J by 4 bases, with 15 bases left in between. The CDR3 spans 14 residues. The DNA of the CDR3 is TGTGCCAGCAGCATCGGGGCGGGGAGCACTGAAGCTTTCTTT. This sequence encodes CASSIGAGSTEAFF.

This chain connects TRBV9 to TRBJ2-1; unclear D gene. The CDR3 extends over 13 amino acids. The ends were cut back, 1 base at V and 3 bases at J, with 5 bases in the middle. Germline CDR1 SGDLS, CDR2 YYNGEE. CDR3 in amino acids: CASSVNGYNEQFF. In DNA, the CDR3 is TGTGCCAGCAGCGTAAACGGCTACAATGAGCAGTTCTTC.